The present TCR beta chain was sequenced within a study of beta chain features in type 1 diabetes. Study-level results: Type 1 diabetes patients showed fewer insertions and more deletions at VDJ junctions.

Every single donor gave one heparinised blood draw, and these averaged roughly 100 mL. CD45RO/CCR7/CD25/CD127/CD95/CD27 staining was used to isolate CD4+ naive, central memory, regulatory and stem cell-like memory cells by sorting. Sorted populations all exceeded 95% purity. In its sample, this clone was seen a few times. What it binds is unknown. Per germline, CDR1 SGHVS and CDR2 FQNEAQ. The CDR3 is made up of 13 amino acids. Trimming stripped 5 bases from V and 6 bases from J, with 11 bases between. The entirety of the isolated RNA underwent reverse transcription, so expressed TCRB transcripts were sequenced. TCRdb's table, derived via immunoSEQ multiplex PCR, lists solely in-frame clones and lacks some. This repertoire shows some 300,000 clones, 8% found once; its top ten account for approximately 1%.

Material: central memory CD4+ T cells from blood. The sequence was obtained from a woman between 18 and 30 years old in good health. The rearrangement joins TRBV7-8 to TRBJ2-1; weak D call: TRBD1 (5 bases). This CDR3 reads CASSPDRVNEQFF. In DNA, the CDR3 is TGTGCCAGCAGCCCCGACAGAGTCAATGAGCAGTTCTTC.